The entry below gives a single T cell receptor beta chain sequence along with its context. The data derive from a study of cytomegalovirus exposure and HLA in healthy donors. PCR employed 60 Vbeta and 13 Jbeta primers. Libraries were prepared by immunoSEQ multiplex PCR; TCRdb keeps only in-frame clonotypes and omits some of them. The sample has under 200,000 clones; around three quarters are singletons. After removal of 5 bases from V and 1 base from J, the junction contained 1 base not matched to a gene. CDR1 and CDR2 from the germline V gene are GTSNPN and SVGIG (reference sequence). The CDR3 runs to 13 residues.

The J gene is TRBJ2-4, the V gene TRBV30; 8 positions agree with TRBD1. Input material: PBMCs. This receptor was taken from a man between 35 and 55 years old in good health and CMV-seronegative. CDR3 sequence: CAWGDRAKNIQYF. The CDR3 nucleotides are TGTGCCTGGGGGGACAGGGCCAAAAACATTCAGTACTTC.